The present T cell receptor beta chain was sequenced within a study of OX40 agonist ivuxolimab in advanced cancers. The data were produced by immunoSEQ multiplex PCR, yet TCRdb's version contains in-frame clones alone and is incomplete. The sample carries over 45,000 clones, around 80% recorded once. Findings and limits, study-wide: Some patients without response likewise showed low normalized clonal expansion. Patients who responded partially at 0.1-3.0 mg/kg showed clonal expansion ranking among the lowest. Expanded peripheral T cell antigen specificity was not determined.

This CDR3 spans 15 amino acids. The J segment lost 3 bases and the V segment lost 3 bases, leaving 7 bases of the junction unmatched. Germline loops: CDR1 SGHRS, CDR2 YFSETQ. A remark on this clone: Antigen unknown.

The sample was CD4+ or CD8+ T cells sorted from blood, taken in a trial of the OX40 agonist ivuxolimab. The source is an adult with an advanced solid tumor such as melanoma, head and neck, liver or kidney cancer. The V call is TRBV5-1, the J call TRBJ2-7, with TRBD1 identical over 9 bases. CDR3 sequence (DNA): TGCGCCAGCAGCTCGGGACAGGGAAGTTACTACGAGCAGTACTTC. This sequence encodes CASSSGQGSYYEQYF. Full variable domain (outside the CDR3, taken from reference TRBV5-1 and TRBJ2-7): KAGVTQTPRYLIKTRGQQVTLSCSPISGHRSVSWYQQTPGQGLQFLFEYFSETQRNKGNFPGRFSGRQFSNSRSEMNVSTLELGDSALYLCASSSGQGSYYEQYFGPGTRLTVT.